The clone carrying this T cell receptor beta chain has more than one count but fewer than ten. What it recognizes is unknown. Germline lookup yields CDR1 SGHTA and CDR2 FQGNSA. The CDR3 spans 13 residues. The ends were cut back, 5 bases at V and 2 bases at J, with 9 bases in the middle. Using CD45RO/CCR7/CD25/CD127/CD95/CD27, CD4+ naive, central memory, regulatory and stem cell-like memory cells were sorted. The record originates from a study of beta chain features in type 1 diabetes. Study overall: Across every sample, about 110 million sorted cells were examined in total.

The study reverse transcribed the entire isolated RNA, so it sequenced expressed TCRB transcripts. Some clones are missing from TCRdb's copy, which holds only in-frame ones; the method was immunoSEQ multiplex PCR. The sample shows about 710,000 clones, 11% to 15% of them seen only once. Overall study results and limits: Junctions at VDJ sites from type 1 diabetes patients had fewer insertions and more deletions. For Type 1 diabetes patients, all four CD4+ subsets carried TCRB CDR3s that were moderately but significantly shorter.

Material for sequencing was naive CD4+ T cells from blood. The chain carries TRBV7-2 and TRBJ1-1; possibly TRBD1 for D (5 bases). The sequence was obtained from a man aged 18 to 30 with type 1 diabetes. The CDR3 sequence: CASSRGANTEAFF. Here the CDR3 DNA reads TGTGCCAGCAGCCGCGGGGCTAACACTGAAGCTTTCTTT.